A single sample gave rise to the 9 T cell receptor beta chains below, sequenced in a study of cytomegalovirus exposure and HLA in healthy donors. Amplification used 60 Vbeta primers and 13 Jbeta primers. Profiling relied on immunoSEQ multiplex PCR, and the TCRdb table lists in-frame clones only, not all of them. The repertoire consists of 150,000 to 200,000 clones, with just under 80% occurring once and the leading ten covering approximately 6%. The sample taken for sequencing was PBMCs. Every receptor here comes from a woman aged 30 to 39 in good health and CMV-seropositive.

The chain has TRBV29-1 and TRBJ2-2, with 7 bases that match TRBD1. V gave up 4 bases and J gave up 0 bases; unmatched junction bases: 5. Germline-derived CDR1 and CDR2 are SQVTM and ANQGSEA. The CDR3 totals 15 residues. The CDR3 loop is CSVARQGPNTGELFF. Here the CDR3 DNA reads TGCAGCGTTGCCCGACAGGGCCCGAACACCGGGGAGCTGTTTTTT.

The rearrangement uses TRBV6-5 and TRBJ2-1, with 8 bases lining up with TRBD2. Germline V gene sequence: CDR1 MNHEY, CDR2 SVGAGI. V shed 11 bases and J 9 bases; nucleotides not matched to a gene: 15. This CDR3 has 14 amino acids. DNA of the CDR3: TGTGCCGCCCGGGAGAGCGGGAGTCTGGGTGAGCAGTTCTTC. Translating it yields CAARESGSLGEQFF.

J is TRBJ2-2 and V is TRBV19; D is perhaps TRBD1 (5 bases). CDR1 and CDR2 (germline): LNHDA, SQIVND (reference sequence). The CDR3 length is 12 residues. V was pared by 9 bases and J by 5 bases, with 10 bases between. CDR3 sequence reads: CASIRVTGELFF. The CDR3 DNA is TGTGCCAGCATCAGGGTTACCGGGGAGCTGTTTTTT.

This clone was found a few times. J is TRBJ2-6 and V is TRBV6-4; TRBD2 matches 10 bases. J gave up 4 bases and V 3 bases, and 6 bases lay outside the gene matches. Germline V gene sequence: CDR1 MRHNA, CDR2 SNTAGT. CDR3 length: 17 amino acids. The DNA of the CDR3 is TGTGCCAGCAGTGAGTCTAGCGGGGGTACCGGGGCCAACGTCCTGACTTTC. As protein: CASSESSGGTGANVLTF.

V and J are TRBV18 and TRBJ2-1; 10 bases map to TRBD2. CDR3 size: 15 residues. The germline V gene encodes CDR1 KGHSH and CDR2 LQKENI. The V gene end was trimmed by 6 bases and the J gene end by 4 bases; junction bases not matched to a gene: 6. CDR3 region: CASSPGLAYYNEQFF. The DNA for the CDR3 is TGTGCCAGCTCTCCGGGACTAGCGTATTACAATGAGCAGTTCTTC.

The genes are TRBV7-2 and TRBJ1-1; D may be TRBD1 (6 bases). Deletions cut 1 base from V and 5 bases from J, with 8 bases between. CDR1 is SGHTA, CDR2 FQGNSA, per germline. CDR3 length: 13 residues. CDR3 nucleotides: TGTGCCAGCAGCTTAGTGAGGGGGACTGAAGCTTTCTTT. Residues: CASSLVRGTEAFF.

The J gene is TRBJ1-3, the V gene TRBV28; D gene uncertain. The CDR3 loop spans 15 amino acids. Trimming removed 3 bases from V and 4 bases from J, with 13 bases in between. Germline values: CDR1 MDHEN, CDR2 SYDVKM. CDR3 protein: CASSLRRGLGNTIYF. In DNA form, the CDR3 reads TGTGCCAGCAGTTTGCGTCGGGGTTTAGGAAACACCATATATTTT.

The V gene is TRBV2, the J gene TRBJ1-4; no definite D call. The CDR3 contains 11 residues. Germline CDR1 is SNHLY and CDR2 is FYNNEI. The V end lost 8 bases, the J end lost 8 bases, and 9 bases lay between the germline ends. CDR3 in amino acids: CASQDLEKLFF. In nucleotides, the CDR3 is TGTGCCAGCCAAGACTTAGAAAAACTGTTTTTT.

The CDR3 DNA is TGTGCCAGCTCGTCTACTAGCGGGAGTGTCAGTGAGCAGTTCTTC. It translates to CASSSTSGSVSEQFF. The chain has TRBV18 and TRBJ2-1; 11 nucleotides match TRBD2. Germline V lookup: CDR1 KGHSH, CDR2 LQKENI. Trimming removed 6 bases from V and 9 bases from J; junction bases left unmatched: 10. CDR3 length: 15 residues.